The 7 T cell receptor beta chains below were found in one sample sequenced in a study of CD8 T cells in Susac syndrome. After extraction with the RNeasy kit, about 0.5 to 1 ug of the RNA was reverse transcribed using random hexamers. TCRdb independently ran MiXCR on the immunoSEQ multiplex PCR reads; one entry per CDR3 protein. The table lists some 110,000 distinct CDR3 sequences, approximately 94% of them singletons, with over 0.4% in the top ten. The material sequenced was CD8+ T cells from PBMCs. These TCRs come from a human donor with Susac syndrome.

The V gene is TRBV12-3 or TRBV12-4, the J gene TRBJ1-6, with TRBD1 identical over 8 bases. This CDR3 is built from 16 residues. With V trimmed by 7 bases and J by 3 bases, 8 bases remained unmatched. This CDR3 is CASTKGGTGYNSPLHF. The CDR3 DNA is TGTGCCAGCACCAAAGGAGGGACAGGCTATAATTCACCCCTCCACTTT.

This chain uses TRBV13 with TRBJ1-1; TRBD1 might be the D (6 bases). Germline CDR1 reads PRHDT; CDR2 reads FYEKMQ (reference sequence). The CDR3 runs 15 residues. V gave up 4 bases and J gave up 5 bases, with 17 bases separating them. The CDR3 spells CASSSGQPVSTEAFF. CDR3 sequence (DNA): TGTGCCAGCAGCTCCGGACAGCCCGTATCAACTGAAGCTTTCTTT.

CDR3 sequence: CATSRDRDFLEQYF. For the CDR3, the DNA is TGTGCCACCAGCAGAGACCGGGACTTCCTTGAGCAGTACTTC. V gene TRBV15 combines with J gene TRBJ2-7, with D possibly matching TRBD2 (6 bases). The CDR3 consists of 14 residues. Per the germline V gene, CDR1 is LNHNV and CDR2 is YYDKDF (reference sequence). Trimming took 0 bases from V and 7 from J, leaving 13 bases between them.

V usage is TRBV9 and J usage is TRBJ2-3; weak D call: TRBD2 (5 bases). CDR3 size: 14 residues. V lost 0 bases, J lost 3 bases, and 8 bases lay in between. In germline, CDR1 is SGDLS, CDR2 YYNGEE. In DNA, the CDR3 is TGTGCCAGCAGCGTAGAGGGCGGGACAGATACGCAGTATTTT. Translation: CASSVEGGTDTQYF.

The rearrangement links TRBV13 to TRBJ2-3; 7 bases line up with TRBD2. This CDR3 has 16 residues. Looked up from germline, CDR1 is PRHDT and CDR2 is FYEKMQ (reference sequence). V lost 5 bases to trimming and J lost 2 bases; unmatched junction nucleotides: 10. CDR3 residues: CASSLGLGANTDTQYF. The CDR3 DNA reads TGTGCCAGCAGCCTCGGACTAGGGGCCAACACAGATACGCAGTATTTT.

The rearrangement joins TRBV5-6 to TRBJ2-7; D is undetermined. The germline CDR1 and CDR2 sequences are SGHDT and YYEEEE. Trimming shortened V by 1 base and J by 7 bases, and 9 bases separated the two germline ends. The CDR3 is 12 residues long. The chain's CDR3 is CASSLNPWEQYF. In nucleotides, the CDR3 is TGTGCCAGCAGCTTGAACCCGTGGGAGCAGTACTTC.

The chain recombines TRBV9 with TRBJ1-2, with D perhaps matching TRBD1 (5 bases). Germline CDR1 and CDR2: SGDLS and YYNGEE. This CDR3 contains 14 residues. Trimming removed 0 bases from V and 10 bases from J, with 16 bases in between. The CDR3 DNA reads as TGTGCCAGCAGCGTAGAAGTCAACCGGGGGAACTACACCTTC. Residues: CASSVEVNRGNYTF. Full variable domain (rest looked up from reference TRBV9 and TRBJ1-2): DSGVTQTPKHLITATGQRVTLRCSPRSGDLSVYWYQQSLDQGLQFLIQYYNGEERAKGNILERFSAQQFPDLHSELNLSSLELGDSALYFCASSVEVNRGNYTFGSGTRLTVV.